This T cell receptor beta chain was recorded in a study of Ad26.COV2.S vaccination and SARS-CoV-2 variants. Study-wide background: Donor was one of the participants in the Ad26.COV2.S arm of the COV1001 trial. The study, taken as a whole, reports: The breadth of spike-specific CD8+ and CD4+ T cell responses after vaccination was reportedly substantial. Possibly, TCR breadth and depth analyses underestimated total T cell responses.

Comment on this clone: Antigen unknown.

The protocol was immunoSEQ multiplex PCR, while the TCRdb copy is restricted to in-frame clones and leaves out a portion. The data hold about 400,000 clones, with 83% observed a single time. Treatment of the sample: some 20 received Ad26.COV2.S at low or high dose, single or two shots; five or six received placebo; per-sample allocation not given. Sampling happened 63 days after the first vaccine or placebo injection. Wuhan-strain spike was delivered by a replication-incompetent Ad26 vector. The CDR3 has 13 residues. Between the trimmed V and J ends, which lost 0 bases and 6 bases, there was a span of 11 bases. Per germline, CDR1 GTSNPN and CDR2 SVGIG (reference sequence).

The starting material was peripheral blood, obtained in a trial of Ad26.COV2.S vaccine versus placebo. V and J are TRBV30 and TRBJ1-1, with a weak D call TRBD1 (5 bases). This TCR was recovered from a person aged 18-60 years who received the Ad26.COV2.S COVID-19 vaccine or a placebo. CDR3 sequence (DNA): TGTGCCTGGAGTGTAGATCAAGGGGCTGAAGCTTTCTTT. It specifies CAWSVDQGAEAFF.